This TCR beta chain was identified in a study of blood T cell repertoires in COVID-19. V trimming: 5 bases; J trimming: 2 bases; junction bases outside the gene matches: 9. The length of the CDR3 is 16 residues. Germline CDR1 SGHAT, CDR2 FQNNGV. Per the original methods: Reference gene primer amplification in the assay estimated nucleated cell counts. The table came from immunoSEQ multiplex PCR; TCRdb's copy has only in-frame clones and leaves some out. Clone size and V and J calls were adopted from that table, with D and trimming inferred from the DNA. The top ten clones hold less than 6.5% of a sample with about 190,000 clones, 84% of them seen once.

Sample: peripheral blood. The receptor comes from a woman between 65 and 79 years old with active or convalescent COVID-19. V gene TRBV11-2 combines with J gene TRBJ2-1; 7 nucleotides line up with TRBD2. CDR3 loop: CASSPTGGRAYNEQFF. DNA of the CDR3: TGTGCCAGCAGCCCAACCGGTGGGAGGGCCTACAATGAGCAGTTCTTC.